This T cell receptor (beta chain) emerged from a study of cytomegalovirus exposure and HLA in healthy donors. This CDR3 contains 13 residues. Germline V gene sequence: CDR1 WNHNN, CDR2 SYGVQD (reference sequence). Trimming removed 4 bases at V and 4 bases at J, with 10 bases between. In the case of this clone: The target antigen is unknown.

PCR used 60 Vbeta primers and 13 Jbeta primers. Clones were read by immunoSEQ multiplex PCR, and TCRdb kept only the in-frame ones, dropping some. This table holds 150,000 to 200,000 clones, more than 75% found once. Broader study findings: Across donors, most TCRs were seen rarely, yet some public ones were widespread.

The chain recombines TRBV10-1 with TRBJ2-5; D perhaps matches TRBD2 (6 bases). The clonotype was recovered from a girl aged 10 to 17 in good health and CMV-seropositive. Sequenced: PBMCs. CDR3 bases: TGCGCCAGCAGTGCTAGCGTTCGAGAGACCCAGTACTTC. Translation gives CASSASVRETQYF.